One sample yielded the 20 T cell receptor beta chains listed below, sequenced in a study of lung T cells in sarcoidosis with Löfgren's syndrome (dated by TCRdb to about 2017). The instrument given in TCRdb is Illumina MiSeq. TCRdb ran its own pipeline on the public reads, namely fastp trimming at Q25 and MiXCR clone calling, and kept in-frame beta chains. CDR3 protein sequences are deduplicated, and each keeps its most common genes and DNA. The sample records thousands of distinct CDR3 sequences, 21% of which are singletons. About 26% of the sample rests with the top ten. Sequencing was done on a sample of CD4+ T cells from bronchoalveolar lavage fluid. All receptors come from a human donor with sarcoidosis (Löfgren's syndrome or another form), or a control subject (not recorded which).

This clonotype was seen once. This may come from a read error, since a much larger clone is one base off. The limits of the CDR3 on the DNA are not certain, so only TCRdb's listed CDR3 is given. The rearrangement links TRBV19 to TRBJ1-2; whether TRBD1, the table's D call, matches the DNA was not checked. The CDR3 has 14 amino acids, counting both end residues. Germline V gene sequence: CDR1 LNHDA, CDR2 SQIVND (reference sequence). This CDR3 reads CASSWGQGAGGNTF.

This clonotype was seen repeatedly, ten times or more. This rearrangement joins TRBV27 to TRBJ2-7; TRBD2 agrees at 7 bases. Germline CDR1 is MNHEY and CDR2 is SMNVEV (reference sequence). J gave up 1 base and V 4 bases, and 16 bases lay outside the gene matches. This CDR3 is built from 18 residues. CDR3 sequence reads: CASSSHGGGGEGSYEQYF. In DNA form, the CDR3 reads TGTGCCAGCAGTTCCCACGGGGGTGGCGGGGAGGGGTCCTACGAGCAGTACTTC.

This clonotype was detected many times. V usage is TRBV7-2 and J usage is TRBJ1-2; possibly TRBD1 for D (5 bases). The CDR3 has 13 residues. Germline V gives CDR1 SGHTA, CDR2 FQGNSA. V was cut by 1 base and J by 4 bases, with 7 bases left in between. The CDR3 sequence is CASSLGTPYGYTF. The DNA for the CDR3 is TGTGCCAGCAGCTTAGGGACACCCTATGGCTACACCTTC.

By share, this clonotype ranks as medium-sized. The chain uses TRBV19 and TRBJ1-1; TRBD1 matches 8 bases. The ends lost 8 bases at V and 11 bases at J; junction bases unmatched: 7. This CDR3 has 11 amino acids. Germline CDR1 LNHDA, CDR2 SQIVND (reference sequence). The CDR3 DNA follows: TGTGCCAGTGGTGACAGGGGCCCGGCTTTCTTT. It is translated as CASGDRGPAFF. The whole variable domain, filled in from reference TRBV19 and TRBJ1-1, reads DGGITQSPKYLFRKEGQNVTLSCEQNLNHDAMYWYRQDPGQGLRLIYYSQIVNDFQKGDIAEGYSVSREKKESFPLTVTSAQKNPTAFYLCASGDRGPAFFGQGTRLTVV.

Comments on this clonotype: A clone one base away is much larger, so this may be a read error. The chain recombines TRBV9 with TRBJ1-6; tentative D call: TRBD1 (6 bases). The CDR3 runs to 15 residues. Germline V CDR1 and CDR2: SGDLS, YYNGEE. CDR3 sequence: CASSEQGKMPSPPHF. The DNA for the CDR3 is TGTGCCAGCAGCGAACAGGGCAAGATGCCCTCACCCCCCCACTTT.

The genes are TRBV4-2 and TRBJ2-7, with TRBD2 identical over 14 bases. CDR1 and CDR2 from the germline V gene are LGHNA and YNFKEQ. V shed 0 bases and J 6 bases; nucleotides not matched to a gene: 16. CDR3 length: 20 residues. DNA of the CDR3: TGTGCCAGCAGCCAAGATTTTTTGACTAGCGGGGGGGGGTCAATTGGCGAGCAGTACTTC. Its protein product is CASSQDFLTSGGGSIGEQYF.

The chain's CDR3 is CASTGQVDKAEAFF. The DNA for the CDR3 is TGCGCCAGCACCGGACAGGTCGATAAAGCTGAAGCTTTCTTT. The chain joins TRBV5-1 to TRBJ1-1; 7 bases are a match to TRBD1. Germline CDR1 reads SGHRS; CDR2 reads YFSETQ. Trimming took 6 bases from V and 6 from J; bases not matched to a gene: 11. The CDR3 runs to 14 residues.

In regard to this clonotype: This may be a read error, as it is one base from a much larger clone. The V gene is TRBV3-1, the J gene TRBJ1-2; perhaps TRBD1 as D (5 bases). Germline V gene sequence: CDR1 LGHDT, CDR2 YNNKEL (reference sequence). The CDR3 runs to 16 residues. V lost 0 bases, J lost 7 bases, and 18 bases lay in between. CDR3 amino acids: CASSQERTTFPSGYTF. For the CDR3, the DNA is TGTGCCAGCAGCCAAGAAAGGACAACCTTCCCGAGTGGCTACACCTTC.

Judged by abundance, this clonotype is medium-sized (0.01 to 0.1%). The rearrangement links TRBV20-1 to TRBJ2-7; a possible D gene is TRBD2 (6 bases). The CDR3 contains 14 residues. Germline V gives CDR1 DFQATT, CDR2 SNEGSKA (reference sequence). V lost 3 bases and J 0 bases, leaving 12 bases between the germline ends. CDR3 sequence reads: CSASRRGISYEQYF. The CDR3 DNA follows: TGCAGTGCTAGTAGGAGGGGCATCTCCTACGAGCAGTACTTC.

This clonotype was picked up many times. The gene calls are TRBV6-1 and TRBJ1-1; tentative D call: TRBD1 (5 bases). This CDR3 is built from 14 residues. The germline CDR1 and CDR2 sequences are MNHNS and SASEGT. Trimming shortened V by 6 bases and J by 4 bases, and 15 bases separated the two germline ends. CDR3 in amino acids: CASSSVGGTTEAFF. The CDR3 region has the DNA TGTGCCAGCAGCTCTGTGGGGGGGACCACTGAAGCTTTCTTT.

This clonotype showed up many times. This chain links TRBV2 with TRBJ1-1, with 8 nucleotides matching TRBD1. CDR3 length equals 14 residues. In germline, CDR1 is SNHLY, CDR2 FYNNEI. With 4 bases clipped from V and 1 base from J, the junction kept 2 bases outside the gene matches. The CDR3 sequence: CASSGQGKNTEAFF. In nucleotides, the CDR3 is TGTGCCAGCAGTGGACAGGGGAAGAACACTGAAGCTTTCTTT.

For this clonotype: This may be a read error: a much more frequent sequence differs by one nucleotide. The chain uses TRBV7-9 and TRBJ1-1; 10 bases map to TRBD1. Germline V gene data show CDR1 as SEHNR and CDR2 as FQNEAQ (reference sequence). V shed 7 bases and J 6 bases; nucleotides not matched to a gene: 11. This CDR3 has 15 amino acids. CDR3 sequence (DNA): TGTGCCAGCATCCCACGGACAGGGGGAGGGGCTGAAGCTTTCTTT. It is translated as CASIPRTGGGAEAFF.

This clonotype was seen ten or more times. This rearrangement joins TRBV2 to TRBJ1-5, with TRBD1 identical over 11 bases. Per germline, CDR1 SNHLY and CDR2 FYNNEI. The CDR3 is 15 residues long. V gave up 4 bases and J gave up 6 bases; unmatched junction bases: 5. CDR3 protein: CASSADRGLGQPQHF. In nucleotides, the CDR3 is TGTGCCAGCAGTGCGGACAGGGGGCTTGGTCAGCCCCAGCATTTT.

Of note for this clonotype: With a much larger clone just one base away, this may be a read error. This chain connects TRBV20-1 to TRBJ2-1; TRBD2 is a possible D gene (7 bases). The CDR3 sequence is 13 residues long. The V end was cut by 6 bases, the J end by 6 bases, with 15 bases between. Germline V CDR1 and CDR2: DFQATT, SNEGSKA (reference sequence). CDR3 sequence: CSAPRGAFNEQFF. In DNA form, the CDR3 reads TGCAGTGCCCCCCGGGGGGCATTCAATGAGCAGTTCTTC.

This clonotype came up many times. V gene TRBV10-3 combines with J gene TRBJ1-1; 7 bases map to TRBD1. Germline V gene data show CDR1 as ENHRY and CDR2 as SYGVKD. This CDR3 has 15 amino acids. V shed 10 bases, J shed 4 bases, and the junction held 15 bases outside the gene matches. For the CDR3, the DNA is TGTGCCACCTGGGGGACAGACATCCGGGGCACTGAAGCTTTCTTT. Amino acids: CATWGTDIRGTEAFF.

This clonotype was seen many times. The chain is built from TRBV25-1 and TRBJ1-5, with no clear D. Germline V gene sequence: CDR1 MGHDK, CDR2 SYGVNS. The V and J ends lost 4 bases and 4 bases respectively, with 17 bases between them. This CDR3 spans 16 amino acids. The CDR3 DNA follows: TGTGCCAGCAGTGGGTCGCCATCAACCGGGAATCAGCCCCAGCATTTT. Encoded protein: CASSGSPSTGNQPQHF.

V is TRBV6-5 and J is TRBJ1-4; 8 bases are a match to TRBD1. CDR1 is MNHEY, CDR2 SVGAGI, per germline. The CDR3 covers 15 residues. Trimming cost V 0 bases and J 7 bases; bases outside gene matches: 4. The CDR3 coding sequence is TGTGCCAGCAGTTACTCCAGGGGGCCGGGTGAAAAACTGTTTTTT. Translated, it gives CASSYSRGPGEKLFF.

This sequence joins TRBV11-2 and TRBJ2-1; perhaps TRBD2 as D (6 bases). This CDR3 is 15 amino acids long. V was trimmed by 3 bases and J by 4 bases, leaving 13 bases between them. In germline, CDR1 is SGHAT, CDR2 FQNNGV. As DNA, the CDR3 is TGTGCCAGCAGCTTGGGGGGTCTTCGTTACAATGAGCAGTTCTTC. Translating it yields CASSLGGLRYNEQFF.

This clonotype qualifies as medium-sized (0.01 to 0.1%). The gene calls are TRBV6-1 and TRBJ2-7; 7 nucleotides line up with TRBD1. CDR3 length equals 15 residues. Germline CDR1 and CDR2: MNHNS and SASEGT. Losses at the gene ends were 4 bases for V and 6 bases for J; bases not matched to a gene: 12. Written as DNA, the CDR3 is TGTGCCAGCAGTGTGAGGGGCCAGGGGGAGTTCGAGCAGTACTTC. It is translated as CASSVRGQGEFEQYF.

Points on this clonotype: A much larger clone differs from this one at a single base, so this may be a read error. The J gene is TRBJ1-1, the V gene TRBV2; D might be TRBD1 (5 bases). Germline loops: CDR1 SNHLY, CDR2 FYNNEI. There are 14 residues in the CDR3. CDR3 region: CASLAQPEDTEASF. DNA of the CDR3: TGTGCCAGCTTGGCACAGCCGGAGGACACTGAAGCTTCCTTT.